Listed below are T cell receptor beta chains from one sample, sequenced in a study of shared T cell receptors in the human thymus. Here immunoSEQ multiplex PCR was the method, and the copy in TCRdb shows in-frame clones only, minus some. The table shows 700,000 to 750,000 clones, with approximately 85% occurring only once. The same specimen was also included in a second study, on human thymus T cells.

Input material: thymocytes. The receptor source for this set is a girl under three years old with a congenital heart defect. The CDR3 runs from the conserved cysteine through the conserved F or W. Fields, in order: D gene, J gene, CDR3 length, clone size, V gene, CDR3 protein, CDR3 DNA. D genes are given only for firm matches. Clone size is stated in some rows and not others, as once, few, many or a class when expanded.

-	TRBJ1-1	14	-	TRBV4-1	CASSQPNQGNGAFF	TGCGCCAGCAGCCAACCAAACCAGGGGAACGGAGCTTTCTTT
TRBD1	TRBJ2-7	14	few	TRBV9	CASSARDSSYEQYF	TGTGCCAGCAGCGCCCGGGACAGCTCCTACGAGCAGTACTTC
-	TRBJ2-1	14	-	TRBV29-1	CSVRRGDRTNEQFF	TGCAGCGTTCGTCGGGGGGACAGGACTAATGAGCAGTTCTTC
TRBD1	TRBJ2-7	15	-	TRBV9	CASSPRTGADHEQYF	TGTGCCAGCAGCCCTAGGACAGGGGCCGATCACGAGCAGTACTTC
-	TRBJ1-2	14	-	TRBV5-6	CASSLVTGNYGYTF	TGTGCCAGCAGCTTGGTTACGGGTAACTATGGCTACACCTTC
TRBD1	TRBJ2-7	16	few	TRBV18	CASSPPGVKGAQEQYF	TGTGCCAGCTCACCACCCGGGGTGAAGGGGGCTCAGGAGCAGTACTTC
TRBD1	TRBJ1-5	20	-	TRBV6-1	CASSEPPALRQGGSNQPQHF	TGTGCCAGCAGTGAACCCCCCGCCCTTCGACAGGGTGGTAGCAATCAGCCCCAGCATTTT
TRBD2	TRBJ2-1	16	once	TRBV4-1	CASSQEGRGGTDEQFF	TGCGCCAGCAGCCAAGAGGGGCGGGGGGGCACGGATGAGCAGTTCTTC
-	TRBJ1-1	13	-	TRBV28	CAYGRGINTEAFF	TGTGCCTACGGGAGGGGGATTAACACTGAAGCTTTCTTT
TRBD1	TRBJ1-2	15	-	TRBV14	CASSQGTSDRHGYTF	TGTGCCAGCAGCCAAGGGACGTCGGACAGGCACGGCTACACCTTC
-	TRBJ1-2	16	-	TRBV9	CASSGVPGTSTPYYTF	TGTGCCAGCAGCGGCGTCCCCGGGACTAGTACCCCTTACTACACCTTC
TRBD1	TRBJ1-5	16	-	TRBV2	CASRDDRVGSNQPQHF	TGTGCCAGCAGGGATGACAGGGTGGGAAGCAATCAGCCCCAGCATTTT
TRBD1	TRBJ1-5	21	few	TRBV12-5	CASGLHRTTGGENYSNQPQHF	TGTGCTAGTGGTTTGCACCGTACGACAGGGGGAGAGAACTATAGCAATCAGCCCCAGCATTTT
-	TRBJ1-1	14	-	TRBV6-1	CASTEPTGFTEAFF	TGTGCCAGCACCGAACCCACAGGGTTCACTGAAGCTTTCTTT
-	TRBJ1-2	14	-	TRBV15	CATSGTSTEYGYTF	TGTGCCACCAGCGGAACCTCGACAGAATATGGCTACACCTTC
TRBD1	TRBJ1-2	15	-	TRBV29-1	CSGLCGQGGYYGYTF	TGCAGCGGGCTTTGTGGTCAGGGGGGTTACTATGGCTACACCTTC
TRBD1	TRBJ1-1	14	once	TRBV6-4	CASRTLPGGTEAFF	TGTGCCAGCAGAACCCTTCCAGGGGGCACTGAAGCTTTCTTT
-	TRBJ1-2	17	-	TRBV7-2	CASSLCSAGNKNYGYTF	TGTGCCAGCAGCTTATGTTCGGCAGGCAATAAAAACTATGGCTACACCTTC
-	TRBJ1-1	16	-	TRBV7-3	CASSLRVCGGNTEAFF	TGTGCCAGCAGTCTCAGGGTTTGCGGGGGGAACACTGAAGCTTTCTTT
-	TRBJ2-2	14	-	TRBV15	CATSWRGGTGELFF	TGTGCCACCAGTTGGAGGGGGGGGACCGGGGAGCTGTTTTTT
TRBD1	TRBJ1-1	13	-	TRBV27	CASSTTGGTEAFF	TGTGCCAGCAGTACAACAGGGGGCACTGAAGCTTTCTTT
-	TRBJ1-2	11	-	TRBV20-1	CSARIFRDYTF	TGCAGTGCTAGAATCTTCAGGGACTACACCTTC
-	TRBJ2-5	18	-	TRBV5-1	CASRHDGGGRGQEETQYF	TGCGCCAGCAGACATGACGGCGGGGGCAGGGGGCAAGAAGAGACCCAGTACTTC
TRBD1	TRBJ1-2	14	-	TRBV19	CASALKSGGGGYTF	TGTGCCAGTGCTCTTAAATCAGGGGGAGGTGGCTACACCTTC
-	TRBJ2-7	16	-	TRBV4-3	CASSQEVFGRSYEQYF	TGCGCCAGCAGCCAAGAGGTCTTCGGCAGGTCCTACGAGCAGTACTTC
-	TRBJ1-6	19	-	TRBV18	CASSPGKAVGLSYNSPLHF	TGTGCCAGCTCACCAGGAAAGGCGGTCGGCCTCTCCTATAATTCACCCCTCCACTTT
TRBD1	TRBJ1-6	15	-	TRBV9	CASSVDGTARGPLHF	TGTGCCAGCAGCGTAGATGGGACAGCCAGGGGGCCCCTCCACTTT
TRBD1	TRBJ1-3	17	-	TRBV10-2	CAASPRQGRISGNTIYF	TGCGCCGCGTCCCCCAGACAGGGCCGAATCTCTGGAAACACCATATATTTT
-	TRBJ2-2	12	-	TRBV5-1	CASSSNIGELFF	TGCGCCAGCAGCTCCAACATCGGGGAGCTGTTTTTT
TRBD1	TRBJ2-1	16	-	TRBV9	CASSVGGGQGASGQFF	TGTGCCAGCAGCGTAGGGGGCGGGCAGGGGGCAAGCGGGCAGTTCTTC
-	TRBJ2-7	17	-	TRBV7-2	CASSLAGTGRHSYEQYF	TGTGCCAGCAGCTTAGCGGGTACAGGGAGACACTCCTACGAGCAGTACTTC
-	TRBJ1-2	16	-	TRBV6-5	CASSYRAREQGGGYTF	TGTGCCAGCAGTTACCGGGCCAGGGAGCAGGGAGGGGGCTACACCTTC
-	TRBJ1-2	17	-	TRBV4-1	CASSQDSERTARYGYTF	TGCGCCAGCAGCCAAGATTCCGAAAGGACAGCTCGCTATGGCTACACCTTC
TRBD1	TRBJ1-6	18	few	TRBV9	CASSVDGSRGSYNSPLHF	TGTGCCAGCAGCGTAGACGGAAGCAGGGGGTCCTATAATTCACCCCTCCACTTT
TRBD2	TRBJ2-1	16	once	TRBV7-2	CASSVPGTSGYNEQFF	TGTGCCAGCAGCGTCCCCGGGACTAGCGGTTACAATGAGCAGTTCTTC
-	TRBJ2-7	12	once	TRBV5-6	CASSLSGSEQYF	TGTGCCAGCAGCTTGTCAGGGTCCGAGCAGTACTTC
TRBD2	TRBJ2-5	20	few	TRBV4-1	CASSQRPKKLAGELQETQYF	TGCGCCAGCAGCCAACGTCCGAAAAAACTAGCGGGGGAACTCCAAGAGACCCAGTACTTC
TRBD2	TRBJ2-7	19	-	TRBV27	CASSLIRTSGGATPHEQYF	TGTGCCAGCAGTTTAATTAGGACTAGCGGGGGGGCTACCCCCCACGAGCAGTACTTC
-	TRBJ1-2	11	-	TRBV2	CASSDCVGYTF	TGTGCCAGCAGTGATTGTGTAGGCTACACCTTC
-	TRBJ1-1	16	-	TRBV4-2	CASSPQGRGVHTEAFF	TGTGCCAGCAGCCCTCAGGGGCGTGGGGTACACACTGAAGCTTTCTTT
-	TRBJ1-3	15	-	TRBV5-6	CASSLDRSTGNTIYF	TGTGCCAGCAGCTTGGACAGATCAACTGGAAACACCATATATTTT
TRBD1	TRBJ1-6	18	-	TRBV4-1	CASSLLGNPGTGYSPLHF	TGCGCCAGCAGCCTTCTTGGTAACCCCGGGACAGGGTATTCACCCCTCCACTTT
-	TRBJ2-1	12	once	TRBV5-1	CASSPVGAEQFF	TGCGCCAGCAGCCCCGTTGGGGCTGAGCAGTTCTTC
TRBD1	TRBJ1-1	16	-	TRBV27	CASSLSLSDRVTEAFF	TGTGCCAGCAGTTTATCTCTTTCGGACAGGGTCACTGAAGCTTTCTTT
-	TRBJ1-6	11	-	TRBV28	CASSFRWSVHF	TGTGCCAGCAGTTTTAGGTGGAGCGTCCACTTT
-	TRBJ2-5	13	-	TRBV2	CASNTADKETQYF	TGTGCCAGCAATACAGCAGATAAAGAGACCCAGTACTTC
-	TRBJ2-1	14	-	TRBV21-1	CASSGWGQDNEQFF	TGTGCCAGCAGCGGCTGGGGACAGGACAATGAGCAGTTCTTC